This T cell receptor beta chain derives from a study of molecular identifiers for immune sequencing clone quantification. The wider study: Replicate experiments took RNA from around 18,000 or 91,000 naive CD8 cells, divided it five ways and sequenced four. Study observations and caveats: Sharing of a barcode by identical TCR molecules could cause highly expanded clone sizes to be underestimated.

In this sample, this clonotype turned up a few times. Its cognate antigen is unknown. CDR3 length equals 12 residues. CDR1 and CDR2 from the germline V gene are GTSNPN and SVGIG (reference sequence). Trimming removed 1 base from V and 7 bases from J, with 10 bases in between. Previously described methods with listed TCR primers produced the bulk TCR libraries. TCRdb reprocessed the PCR reads with MiXCR, giving one entry per CDR3 protein. Of under 650,000 distinct CDR3 sequences listed, approximately 20% are singletons. A CD8+CD4-CCR7+CD45RA+ gate was used to sort naive CD8 T cells. This clonotype originated in a human donor in good health. Some libraries in this study had Jurkat cell RNA spiked in. Material for sequencing was naive CD8+ T cells from blood, with Jurkat cell RNA spiked in. Regarding subset: FACS-sorted CD8+CD4-CCR7+CD45RA+ naive T cells. V usage is TRBV30 and J usage is TRBJ1-1; no definite D call. The CDR3 region is CAWSERGIEAFF. CDR3 DNA sequence: TGTGCCTGGAGTGAGAGAGGGATTGAAGCTTTCTTT.